One sample yielded the 29 T cell receptor beta chains listed below, sequenced in a study of T cells in Graves' hyperthyroidism and ophthalmopathy. RNA transcripts were the template for amplifying TCR beta CDR3 regions. The primer set for the first-round RT-PCR of the TCR CDR3 was HTBI. TCRdb re-derived calls from the multiplex PCR reads in MiXCR, one entry per CDR3 protein. The sample includes hundreds of thousands of distinct CDR3 sequences, approximately 15% seen only once; the top ten take roughly an eighth. The sample consisted of blood. The source is a man aged 18 to 30 with Graves' ophthalmopathy.

The sample holds many counts of this clonotype. The rearrangement joins TRBV11-2 to TRBJ2-5, with D possibly being TRBD1 or TRBD2 (5 bases each). V was trimmed by 5 bases and J by 7 bases, leaving 20 bases between them. The germline V gene encodes CDR1 SGHAT and CDR2 FQNNGV. This CDR3 has 15 residues. The CDR3 spells CASSPLQGNGATQYF. The CDR3, as DNA: TGTGCCAGCAGCCCGCTCCAAGGGAACGGGGCGACCCAGTACTTC.

This clonotype came up many times. The CDR3 coding sequence is TGTGCCAGCAGCCCATACCGCGACGACCCAAATGCGAAGCAGTATTTT. Its translation: CASSPYRDDPNAKQYF. This chain joins TRBV7-8 and TRBJ2-3; D is uncertain. This CDR3 has 16 residues. Germline V gene sequence: CDR1 SGHVS, CDR2 FQNEAQ. Trimming took off 5 bases at V and 11 bases at J, with 26 bases between the two ends.

The table lists this clonotype with many counts. The chain employs TRBV5-1 and TRBJ2-3, with TRBD2 matching over 10 bases. This CDR3 region has 15 residues. V gave up 6 bases and J gave up 2 bases; unmatched junction bases: 6. Germline loops: CDR1 SGHRS, CDR2 YFSETQ. CDR3 loop: CASTVLAGATDTQYF. The CDR3 bases are TGCGCCAGCACTGTCCTAGCGGGGGCCACAGATACGCAGTATTTT.

There are many counts of this clonotype. The chain carries TRBV27 and TRBJ2-5; D call uncertain. The ends were cut back, 3 bases at V and 0 bases at J, with 8 bases in the middle. The CDR3 spans 14 residues. Per germline, CDR1 MNHEY and CDR2 SMNVEV (reference sequence). CDR3 DNA sequence: TGTGCCAGCAGTTTTCTTGGCAACCAAGAGACCCAGTACTTC. Protein product: CASSFLGNQETQYF.

The CDR3 loop reads CASSEDRRGELFF. As DNA, the CDR3 is TGTGCCAGCAGTGAGGACCGCCGCGGGGAGCTGTTTTTT. V gene TRBV6-4 combines with J gene TRBJ2-2; the D is unclear. From germline, CDR1 is MRHNA and CDR2 SNTAGT. CDR3 length: 13 residues. The V end lost 3 bases, the J end lost 7 bases, and 9 bases lay between the germline ends.

Only a few counts were recorded for this clonotype. The gene calls are TRBV19 and TRBJ2-1; D is ambiguous. Trimming left V 8 bases short and J 7 bases short, with 9 bases between. CDR3 size: 11 residues. In germline, CDR1 is LNHDA, CDR2 SQIVND (reference sequence). The CDR3 coding sequence is TGTGCCAGTTGCTATAATAATGAGCAGTTCTTC. This sequence encodes CASCYNNEQFF. Looking up the rest from reference TRBV19 and TRBJ2-1 gives the full variable domain: DGGITQSPKYLFRKEGQNVTLSCEQNLNHDAMYWYRQDPGQGLRLIYYSQIVNDFQKGDIAEGYSVSREKKESFPLTVTSAQKNPTAFYLCASCYNNEQFFGPGTRLTVL.

V gene TRBV9 combines with J gene TRBJ2-5, with D maybe TRBD2 (6 bases). Between the trimmed V and J ends, which lost 3 bases and 1 base, there was a span of 19 bases. The CDR3 runs to 17 residues. Germline V gene lookup returns CDR1 SGDLS and CDR2 YYNGEE. The CDR3 nucleotides are TGTGCCAGCAGCGCCCCGAGGGGAGGTGGGCCCCAAGAGACCCAGTACTTC. Amino acid sequence: CASSAPRGGGPQETQYF.

This clonotype was counted many times. The gene calls are TRBV11-1 and TRBJ2-1; 10 bases align to TRBD1. V shed 5 bases, J shed 9 bases, and the junction held 10 bases outside the gene matches. Germline V gene data show CDR1 as SGHAT and CDR2 as FQDESV (reference sequence). The CDR3 loop spans 15 amino acids. This CDR3 is CASSQSRDRGREQFF. In DNA, the CDR3 is TGTGCCAGCAGCCAGTCCCGGGACAGGGGACGTGAGCAGTTCTTC.

This clonotype appeared many times. This sequence joins TRBV6-1 and TRBJ2-7, with D maybe TRBD2 (5 bases). The V end was cut by 0 bases, the J end by 4 bases, with 10 bases between. The CDR3 consists of 14 residues. Germline CDR1 MNHNS, CDR2 SASEGT. The CDR3 DNA reads TGTGCCAGCAGTGAAGCGGGAGCTCCTTACGAGCAGTACTTC. Translation: CASSEAGAPYEQYF.

This clonotype was counted at least ten times. The chain uses TRBV15 and TRBJ1-1; a weak D match, TRBD1 (6 bases). Germline V gives CDR1 LNHNV, CDR2 YYDKDF (reference sequence). The CDR3 runs 12 residues. The V end lost 5 bases, the J end lost 7 bases, and 11 bases lay between the germline ends. CDR3 bases: TGTGCCACCAGCCCCGGGGGCGTTGAAGCTTTCTTT. Protein: CATSPGGVEAFF.

This clonotype was seen many times. The chain has TRBV11-3 and TRBJ2-3; 12 nucleotides line up with TRBD2. Germline V CDR1 and CDR2: SGHNT, YENEEA. Germline trimming cut 5 bases from V and 6 bases from J; bases unmatched to any gene: 6. The CDR3 contains 15 residues. This CDR3 is CASSSPSGGADTQYF. CDR3 nucleotides: TGTGCCAGCAGCAGTCCTAGCGGGGGGGCGGATACGCAGTATTTT.

The table lists this clonotype with many counts. The chain has TRBV20-1 and TRBJ1-5; a weak D match, TRBD1 (5 bases). The CDR3 spans 15 residues. The germline gives CDR1 DFQATT, CDR2 SNEGSKA (reference sequence). Written as DNA, the CDR3 is TGCAGGCCAAACTTCGGACATAGTTACAATCAGCCCCAGCATTTT. Its translation: CRPNFGHSYNQPQHF.

In its sample, this clonotype was seen many times. An end of the junction does not agree with germline; a read error may underlie this. The chain has TRBV7-8 and TRBJ1-5; D is perhaps TRBD1 (5 bases). Germline CDR1 SGHVS, CDR2 FQNEAQ. This CDR3 has 13 residues. This CDR3 reads CASSLQGNQPQHF. As DNA, the CDR3 is TGTGCCAGCAGCTTACAGGGCAACCAGCCCCAGCATTTT.

In this sample, this clonotype turned up many times. The chain's CDR3 is CASSLAGGYNEQFF. CDR3 DNA: TGTGCCAGCAGTCTAGCGGGCGGCTACAATGAGCAGTTCTTC. The chain is built from TRBV7-9 and TRBJ2-1; 8 bases align to TRBD2. After removal of 6 bases from V and 3 bases from J, the junction contained 4 bases not matched to a gene. CDR1 is SEHNR and CDR2 is FQNEAQ in the germline V gene (reference sequence). The length of the CDR3 is 14 residues. Full variable domain (remainder filled in from reference TRBV7-9 and TRBJ2-1): DTGVSQNPRHKITKRGQNVTFRCDPISEHNRLYWYRQTLGQGPEFLTYFQNEAQLEKSRLLSDRFSAERPKGSFSTLEIQRTEQGDSAMYLCASSLAGGYNEQFFGPGTRLTVL.

This sequence joins TRBV11-2 and TRBJ2-1; 9 bases are a match to TRBD1. CDR1 and CDR2 from the germline V gene are SGHAT and FQNNGV. The CDR3 loop spans 13 amino acids. V was pared by 8 bases and J by 6 bases, with 5 bases of the junction left unmatched. CDR3 DNA sequence: TGTGCCAGCGGAGGGACAGGGTCCAATGAGCAGTTCTTC. Translated: CASGGTGSNEQFF.

This clonotype was seen many times. The chain carries TRBV7-2 and TRBJ1-1; D is unresolved. The CDR3 covers 13 residues. Looked up from germline, CDR1 is SGHTA and CDR2 is FQGNSA. V dropped 2 bases and J dropped 6 bases, with 10 bases sitting between them. CDR3: CASSLLPAPEAFF. In DNA, the CDR3 is TGTGCCAGCAGCTTATTACCAGCACCTGAAGCTTTCTTT.

The chain employs TRBV19 and TRBJ2-4; 9 bases agree with TRBD1. CDR1 LNHDA and CDR2 SQIVND come from the germline V gene (reference sequence). The CDR3 runs 15 residues. Trimming at V came to 4 bases and at J to 3 bases, leaving 4 bases not matched to a gene. The CDR3 sequence: CASSRTGVDKNIQYF. The CDR3 region has the DNA TGTGCCAGTAGTAGGACAGGGGTGGACAAAAACATTCAGTACTTC.

This clonotype has at least ten counts. V is TRBV2 and J is TRBJ1-6; D is uncertain. Germline V lookup: CDR1 SNHLY, CDR2 FYNNEI. V gave up 3 bases and J gave up 8 bases, with 14 bases separating them. The CDR3 runs 15 residues. For the CDR3, the DNA is TGTGCCAGCAGTGACAGGAAGCTCCCCCATTCACCCCTCCACTTT. Protein sequence: CASSDRKLPHSPLHF.

This clonotype showed up many times. The chain joins TRBV6-1 to TRBJ1-3; no clear D. Germline V lookup: CDR1 MNHNS, CDR2 SASEGT. The CDR3 loop spans 14 amino acids. V was pared by 5 bases and J by 0 bases, with 8 bases between. This chain's CDR3 is CASSSENSGNTIYF. The CDR3 DNA reads as TGTGCCAGCAGTTCAGAGAACTCTGGAAACACCATATATTTT.

This clonotype occurred many times. The V gene is TRBV7-9, the J gene TRBJ1-1; D unresolved. This CDR3 has 13 amino acids. Germline V gene sequence: CDR1 SEHNR, CDR2 FQNEAQ (reference sequence). Trimming took off 5 bases at V and 4 bases at J, with 11 bases between the two ends. For the CDR3, the DNA is TGTGCCAGCAGCGGGGAGATCGGCACTGAAGCTTTCTTT. Its translation is CASSGEIGTEAFF. Variable domain in full (rest from reference TRBV7-9 and TRBJ1-1): DTGVSQNPRHKITKRGQNVTFRCDPISEHNRLYWYRQTLGQGPEFLTYFQNEAQLEKSRLLSDRFSAERPKGSFSTLEIQRTEQGDSAMYLCASSGEIGTEAFFGQGTRLTVV.

This clonotype was counted only a few times. The rearrangement uses TRBV7-2 and TRBJ1-1; TRBD1 is a possible D gene (5 bases). CDR1 and CDR2 (germline): SGHTA, FQGNSA. CDR3 length: 17 residues. Trimming removed 2 bases at V and 1 base at J, with 17 bases between. CDR3 sequence: CASSLSLGGVSNTEAFF. The DNA of the CDR3 is TGTGCCAGCAGCTTATCACTTGGGGGGGTCTCGAACACTGAAGCTTTCTTT.

This clonotype has at least ten counts. The genes are TRBV12-3 or TRBV12-4 and TRBJ1-2; 7 bases line up with TRBD1. Trimming cost V 6 bases and J 4 bases; bases outside gene matches: 8. The CDR3 has 14 residues. CDR3 in DNA: TGTGCCAGCAGCCGGGACAGCCGACTCTATGGCTACACCTTC. The encoded protein is CASSRDSRLYGYTF.

This clonotype has ten or more counts. This chain uses TRBV30 with TRBJ2-5; D is undetermined. Germline assignment: CDR1 GTSNPN and CDR2 SVGIG (reference sequence). The CDR3 runs 11 residues. With 2 bases removed from V and 0 bases from J, the gap between germline ends came to 1 base. The DNA of the CDR3 is TGTGCCTGGAGTAACCAAGAGACCCAGTACTTC. This gives the protein CAWSNQETQYF.

A few counts support this clonotype. CDR3: CASSYYGQGSEKLFF. The CDR3 coding sequence is TGTGCCAGCAGTTACTATGGACAGGGAAGTGAAAAACTGTTTTTT. This chain connects TRBV6-8 to TRBJ1-4, with 8 bases that match TRBD1. CDR1 and CDR2 (germline): MNHGY, SAAAGT. This CDR3 contains 15 residues. The J segment lost 7 bases and the V segment lost 1 base, leaving 5 bases of the junction unmatched.

This clonotype was observed at least ten times. The CDR3, as DNA: TGTGCCACCCTTGGCAGGGCCGAGACCCAGTACTTC. It codes for CATLGRAETQYF. The genes are TRBV6-1 and TRBJ2-5; a possible D gene is TRBD1 (5 bases). The CDR3 totals 12 residues. The germline V gene has CDR1 MNHNS and CDR2 SASEGT. The V and J ends lost 10 bases and 5 bases respectively, with 14 bases between them.

This clonotype has at least ten counts. The chain employs TRBV2 and TRBJ2-2, with D hard to call. CDR3 length: 12 residues. The V end was cut by 6 bases, the J end by 3 bases, with 5 bases between. Germline V gives CDR1 SNHLY, CDR2 FYNNEI. CDR3 DNA: TGTGCCAGCAGCGCTGACACCGGGGAGCTGTTTTTT. It is translated as CASSADTGELFF.

V and J are TRBV20-1 and TRBJ2-5; TRBD2 is a possible D gene (5 bases). The CDR3 extends over 15 amino acids. Trimming pared 5 bases from V and 1 base from J, leaving 17 bases between. In germline, CDR1 is DFQATT, CDR2 SNEGSKA (reference sequence). This CDR3 is CSASRQKGAQETQYF. The CDR3 bases are TGCAGTGCTTCTCGTCAGAAGGGAGCCCAAGAGACCCAGTACTTC.

This clonotype has a count of ten or more. This chain joins TRBV5-1 and TRBJ1-6, with D uncertain. The ends were cut back, 0 bases at V and 7 bases at J, with 11 bases in the middle. Germline V CDR1 and CDR2: SGHRS, YFSETQ. The CDR3 is 15 amino acids. The CDR3 DNA reads TGCGCCAGCAGCTTGGAAGGCAGGAGAAATTCACCCCTCCACTTT. Residues: CASSLEGRRNSPLHF.

The rearrangement joins TRBV5-8 to TRBJ2-7, with 10 positions matching TRBD1. J was trimmed by 5 bases and V by 4 bases; bases with no gene match: 6. From germline, CDR1 is SGHTS and CDR2 YDEGEE. The length of the CDR3 is 14 residues. Here the CDR3 reads CASSTGTGDHEQYF. The CDR3 coding sequence is TGTGCCAGCAGCACCGGGACAGGGGACCACGAGCAGTACTTC.